The 18 T cell receptor beta chains below all came from one sample that was sequenced in a study of early T cells in non-severe SARS-CoV-2 infection. Each CDR3 protein gets one entry after TCRdb re-called the 5' RACE reads with MiXCR. The table lists tens of thousands of distinct CDR3 sequences, around 9.7% of them singletons, with about 20% in the top ten. Sequencing used whole blood. Receptors were obtained from an adult who was a healthcare worker with PCR-confirmed SARS-CoV-2 infection or an uninfected control (not recorded which).

This clonotype was recorded at least ten times. The rearrangement uses TRBV9 and TRBJ2-7, with no clear D. Trimming stripped 4 bases from V and 3 bases from J, with 14 bases between. CDR1 and CDR2 (germline): SGDLS, YYNGEE. This CDR3 is 14 amino acids long. CDR3 sequence: CASSPRWRDYEQYF. The CDR3 region has the DNA TGTGCCAGCAGCCCGCGGTGGCGCGACTACGAGCAGTACTTC.

J is TRBJ2-3 and V is TRBV6-6; TRBD2 aligns across 9 bases. J was trimmed by 2 bases and V by 7 bases; bases with no gene match: 4. CDR1 and CDR2 from the germline V gene are MNHNY and SVGAGI (reference sequence). The length of the CDR3 is 14 residues. The CDR3 DNA sequence: TGTGCCAGCAATCAGCGGGGGGTCACAGATACGCAGTATTTT. Protein product: CASNQRGVTDTQYF.

Only a few counts were recorded for this clonotype. The rearrangement links TRBV12-3 or TRBV12-4 to TRBJ2-7; perhaps D is TRBD1 or TRBD2 (5 bases each). CDR3 length equals 13 residues. The V end was cut by 3 bases, the J end by 3 bases, with 9 bases between. CDR3 DNA sequence: TGTGCCAGCAGTTTCGGGGACCACTACGAGCAGTACTTC. Translated: CASSFGDHYEQYF.

This clonotype was observed at least ten times. The V call is TRBV2, the J call TRBJ1-4; 9 bases match TRBD1. The CDR3 is made up of 16 amino acids. Germline V gene data show CDR1 as SNHLY and CDR2 as FYNNEI. With V trimmed by 6 bases and J by 0 bases, 5 bases remained unmatched. CDR3 nucleotide sequence: TGTGCCAGCAGCGCTGACAGGGGGTCAACTAATGAAAAACTGTTTTTT. Translation gives CASSADRGSTNEKLFF. The full variable domain, its missing parts supplied by reference TRBV2 and TRBJ1-4, is EPEVTQTPSHQVTQMGQEVILRCVPISNHLYFYWYRQILGQKVEFLVSFYNNEISEKSEIFDDQFSVERPDGSNFTLKIRSTKLEDSAMYFCASSADRGSTNEKLFFGSGTQLSVL.

The chain couples TRBV7-6 to TRBJ2-1; perhaps TRBD1 as D (6 bases). This CDR3 spans 12 amino acids. Germline V gene data show CDR1 as SGHVS and CDR2 as FNYEAQ. The V end was cut by 6 bases, the J end by 5 bases, with 8 bases between. For the CDR3, the DNA is TGTGCCAGCAGGTCAGGGGACAATGAGCAGTTCTTC. It yields the protein CASRSGDNEQFF.

This clonotype turned up a few times. The chain joins TRBV4-1 to TRBJ2-2; D ambiguous. The CDR3 sequence is 13 residues long. V was trimmed by 3 bases and J by 1 base, leaving 3 bases between them. Germline CDR1 and CDR2: MGHRA and YSYEKL. CDR3 nucleotides: TGCGCCAGCAGCCATAAGAACACCGGGGAGCTGTTTTTT. It is translated as CASSHKNTGELFF.

This clonotype appeared many times. V usage is TRBV5-1 and J usage is TRBJ2-7; unclear D gene. Germline V gene sequence: CDR1 SGHRS, CDR2 YFSETQ. The V gene lost 0 bases and the J gene lost 5 bases, with 12 bases spanning the gap. This CDR3 contains 14 residues. CDR3 in DNA: TGCGCCAGCAGCTTGGATATATTGGTAGACGAGCAGTACTTC. The encoded protein is CASSLDILVDEQYF.

The V and J genes are TRBV5-4 and TRBJ2-1; 8 nucleotides match TRBD2. From germline, CDR1 is SGHNT and CDR2 YYREEE (reference sequence). The CDR3 length is 15 residues. With V trimmed by 1 base and J by 5 bases, 5 bases remained unmatched. In nucleotides, the CDR3 is TGTGCCAGCAGCTTGAAGCGGGGGCAGAACAATGAGCAGTTCTTC. It translates to CASSLKRGQNNEQFF.

This clonotype appeared a few times. The rearrangement links TRBV29-1 to TRBJ1-2; D is unresolved. Trimming removed 2 bases from V and 8 bases from J, with 9 bases in between. This CDR3 spans 11 amino acids. The germline V gene encodes CDR1 SQVTM and CDR2 ANQGSEA. The CDR3 region has the DNA TGCAGCGTTGAAAAAGGGAGCGGCTACACCTTC. Its protein is CSVEKGSGYTF.

The chain has TRBV7-7 and TRBJ2-1, with a possible D match to TRBD2 (5 bases). CDR3 length: 13 residues. CDR1 SSHAT and CDR2 FNYEAQ come from the germline V gene (reference sequence). V was clipped by 5 bases and J by 8 bases, with 13 bases between them. The CDR3 region is CASSPRWRDEQFF. The CDR3 DNA is TGTGCCAGCAGCCCCCGGTGGCGGGATGAGCAGTTCTTC.

This clonotype was seen a handful of times. The J gene is TRBJ1-1, the V gene TRBV10-3, with D possibly being TRBD1 (6 bases). V lost 11 bases to trimming and J lost 6 bases, with 19 bases between them. Germline V CDR1 and CDR2: ENHRY, SYGVKD. This CDR3 region has 13 residues. CDR3 loop: CAAGEGVVAEAFF. The CDR3 nucleotides read TGTGCCGCCGGAGAGGGGGTAGTGGCTGAAGCTTTCTTT.

This chain uses TRBV7-9 with TRBJ1-3; 7 bases agree with TRBD1. Germline V gives CDR1 SEHNR, CDR2 FQNEAQ (reference sequence). The V segment lost 5 bases and the J segment 0 bases; nucleotides outside the gene matches: 1. The length of the CDR3 is 14 residues. The CDR3 DNA follows: TGTGCCAGCAGCCGGGACAGCTCTGGAAACACCATATATTTT. This sequence encodes CASSRDSSGNTIYF.

The chain has TRBV7-3 and TRBJ2-1; 8 bases are a match to TRBD1. The J segment lost 0 bases and the V segment lost 5 bases, leaving 3 bases of the junction unmatched. The CDR3 length is 15 residues. Per the germline V gene, CDR1 is SGHTA and CDR2 is FQGTGA. Here the CDR3 reads CASSHTGGSYNEQFF. CDR3 nucleotides: TGTGCCAGCAGCCATACAGGGGGCTCCTACAATGAGCAGTTCTTC.

This clonotype was seen a handful of times. This chain links TRBV25-1 with TRBJ2-7; D remains unclear. In germline, CDR1 is MGHDK, CDR2 SYGVNS. CDR3 length: 12 residues. V was shortened by 8 bases and J by 3 bases, with 11 bases between the two germline ends. The DNA for the CDR3 is TGTGCCAGCGGTGGCTATAACTACGAGCAGTACTTC. Residues: CASGGYNYEQYF.

Here the CDR3 reads CASGSPGTGVMETQYF. As DNA, the CDR3 is TGTGCCAGCGGAAGTCCCGGGACAGGGGTAATGGAGACCCAGTACTTC. The rearrangement uses TRBV25-1 and TRBJ2-5, with 10 bases matching TRBD1. Trimming at V came to 8 bases and at J to 5 bases, leaving 14 bases not matched to a gene. CDR1 is MGHDK, CDR2 SYGVNS, per germline. The CDR3 spans 16 residues.

This clonotype turned up a few times. This chain joins TRBV10-1 and TRBJ2-1; maybe TRBD1 (5 bases). The V end lost 3 bases, the J end lost 3 bases, and 15 bases lay between the germline ends. The CDR3 consists of 16 residues. Germline V gene sequence: CDR1 WNHNN, CDR2 SYGVQD (reference sequence). In DNA, the CDR3 is TGCGCCAGCAGTGACCTCCTGGCGGACAACTACAATGAGCAGTTCTTC. Translation: CASSDLLADNYNEQFF.

This clonotype was seen only a few times. This chain connects TRBV7-9 to TRBJ2-1; D gene unclear. Trimming removed 2 bases at V and 7 bases at J, with 18 bases between. The CDR3 runs 16 residues. Germline V gene sequence: CDR1 SEHNR, CDR2 FQNEAQ (reference sequence). The CDR3 coding sequence is TGTGCCAGCAGCTTAAGGGAATTCCGGCAGCATAATGAGCAGTTCTTC. Protein sequence: CASSLREFRQHNEQFF.

This clonotype showed up just a few times. The chain uses TRBV20-1 and TRBJ2-3, with D maybe TRBD1 (6 bases). V was pared by 6 bases and J by 2 bases, with 15 bases between. In germline, CDR1 is DFQATT, CDR2 SNEGSKA (reference sequence). The CDR3 has 14 amino acids. This CDR3 reads CSARRTDNTDTQYF. The CDR3 DNA reads TGCAGTGCGAGAAGGACAGATAACACAGATACGCAGTATTTT.